This TCR beta chain was retrieved from a study of metastatic and nonmetastatic thyroid tumors. At the level of the study: Malignant and benign thyroid patients had repertoires compared in peripheral blood and tumor or nodule tissue. Regarding the study as a whole: Malignant tumors reportedly showed significantly higher TCR beta diversity than benign nodules in both blood and tumor.

Each patient went into thyroid surgery without having received any treatment. TCRdb reprocessed the PCR reads via MiXCR. The sample has tens of thousands of clones; about 30% are singletons. This clone has a count of ten or more. Its antigen is unknown. CDR1 and CDR2 (germline): MDHEN, SYDVKM. CDR3 length: 15 amino acids. V lost 2 bases and J lost 6; bases outside the gene matches: 4. The source material was blood. The J gene is TRBJ1-5, the V gene TRBV28, with TRBD1 identical over 10 bases. The sequence was obtained from a female donor with papillary thyroid cancer or a benign thyroid nodule (not recorded which). Some clones in this sample may be carry-over from other donors' samples. The CDR3 region is CASSLVTGGGQPQHF. As DNA, the CDR3 is TGTGCCAGCAGTTTAGTGACAGGGGGCGGTCAGCCCCAGCATTTT.